The 16 T cell receptor beta chains listed next were all sequenced from one sample in a study of T-cell memory formation after mild COVID-19. One entry per CDR3 protein, called by TCRdb with MiXCR from the 5' RACE reads. The sample contains some 190,000 distinct CDR3 sequences, 16% of which appear only once. The sample comprised PBMCs or a T cell subset sorted from them (not recorded which). These receptors were collected from an adult woman who had mild COVID-19 (a few samples of this study predate the infection). Cell type and time point are not known.

The chain employs TRBV14 and TRBJ2-3; no firm D call. V dropped 5 bases and J dropped 11 bases, with 11 bases sitting between them. The CDR3 contains 11 residues. The germline V gene encodes CDR1 SGHDN and CDR2 FVKESK. CDR3 DNA sequence: TGTGCCAGCAGCGGGGTTACGCAGCAGTATTTT. Translated: CASSGVTQQYF. Together with reference TRBV14 and TRBJ2-3, the CDR3 gives the full variable domain: EAGVTQFPSHSVIEKGQTVTLRCDPISGHDNLYWYRRVMGKEIKFLLHFVKESKQDESGMPNNRFLAERTGGTYSTLKVQPAELEDSGVYFCASSGVTQQYFGPGTRLTVL.

This chain connects TRBV20-1 to TRBJ2-1, with D perhaps matching TRBD1 (6 bases). Trimming stripped 0 bases from V and 3 bases from J, with 12 bases between. This CDR3 has 15 amino acids. The V gene's germline CDR1 is DFQATT and CDR2 SNEGSKA (reference sequence). The DNA of the CDR3 is TGCAGTGCTAGAGATACAGGGCAGGTCTACAATGAGCAGTTCTTC. This codes for CSARDTGQVYNEQFF.

The table lists this clonotype with a few counts. The V call is TRBV4-2, the J call TRBJ2-7; 7 bases agree with TRBD2. V lost 4 bases and J lost 3; bases outside the gene matches: 9. The CDR3 has 15 residues. Germline V CDR1 and CDR2: LGHNA, YNFKEQ. CDR3 sequence reads: CASSLRGRGSYEQYF. The CDR3 DNA reads as TGTGCCAGCAGCCTTCGTGGGAGGGGCAGCTACGAGCAGTACTTC.

This clonotype was detected a few times. The genes are TRBV25-1 and TRBJ1-2; 10 bases are a match to TRBD1. CDR3 length: 14 amino acids. Germline V gives CDR1 MGHDK, CDR2 SYGVNS. Losses at the gene ends were 3 bases for V and 3 bases for J; bases not matched to a gene: 1. The CDR3 DNA follows: TGTGCCAGCAGTGAGGGGACAGGGGACTATGGCTACACCTTC. Protein sequence: CASSEGTGDYGYTF.

The V call is TRBV7-2, the J call TRBJ2-1; 8 nucleotides line up with TRBD2. The ends lost 5 bases at V and 4 bases at J; junction bases unmatched: 10. This CDR3 comprises 16 residues. The germline V gene encodes CDR1 SGHTA and CDR2 FQGNSA. The DNA of the CDR3 is TGTGCCAGCAGCCAACCCGGGAGGGCCAAGTACAATGAGCAGTTCTTC. Protein: CASSQPGRAKYNEQFF.

This clonotype was seen a few times. This rearrangement joins TRBV2 to TRBJ1-5; D possibly corresponds to TRBD1 (5 bases). The CDR3 is 14 amino acids. Germline V lookup: CDR1 SNHLY, CDR2 FYNNEI. With 0 bases removed from V and 11 bases from J, the gap between germline ends came to 14 bases. CDR3 DNA sequence: TGTGCCAGCAGTGAAGCGCGAGGGGCCGGTTCCCAGCATTTT. Translation gives CASSEARGAGSQHF.

The chain couples TRBV7-7 to TRBJ1-1; D remains unclear. Germline values: CDR1 SSHAT, CDR2 FNYEAQ (reference sequence). The length of the CDR3 is 13 residues. V was clipped by 1 base and J by 4 bases, with 7 bases between them. The DNA of the CDR3 is TGTGCCAGCAGCTTAGATATTGGCACTGAAGCTTTCTTT. Encoded protein: CASSLDIGTEAFF.

This clonotype has ten or more counts. This sequence joins TRBV18 and TRBJ2-3, with D possibly being TRBD1 (6 bases). The length of the CDR3 is 15 residues. The germline V gene encodes CDR1 KGHSH and CDR2 LQKENI. V shed 1 base and J shed 2 bases, with 10 bases lying between them. CDR3 amino acids: CASSPLAGATDTQYF. CDR3 DNA sequence: TGTGCCAGCTCACCACTGGCAGGGGCCACAGATACGCAGTATTTT.

The table lists this clonotype with a few counts. This rearrangement joins TRBV3-1 to TRBJ2-6, with D possibly TRBD2 on 6 matching bases. The CDR3 runs to 16 residues. V was shortened by 0 bases and J by 2 bases, with 8 bases between the two germline ends. Germline V gene sequence: CDR1 LGHDT, CDR2 YNNKEL (reference sequence). CDR3 coding DNA: TGTGCCAGCAGCCAAGATTGGGGGGCTGGGGCCAACGTCCTGACTTTC. Protein sequence: CASSQDWGAGANVLTF.

The V call is TRBV24-1, the J call TRBJ2-2, with D tentatively TRBD2 (6 bases). CDR1 KGHDR and CDR2 SFDVKD come from the germline V gene. Trimming took 12 bases from V and 0 from J, leaving 7 bases between them. The CDR3 is made up of 12 amino acids. Here the CDR3 reads CAGGPNTGELFF. The CDR3 DNA follows: TGTGCCGGAGGGCCGAACACCGGGGAGCTGTTTTTT.

This clonotype was seen more than once but under ten times. The V gene is TRBV5-1, the J gene TRBJ1-4, with D possibly being TRBD1 (5 bases). From germline, CDR1 is SGHRS and CDR2 YFSETQ. The CDR3 loop spans 14 amino acids. V was trimmed by 1 base and J by 8 bases, leaving 12 bases between them. This CDR3 is CASSLTPGKEKLFF. The DNA for the CDR3 is TGCGCCAGCAGCTTGACGCCAGGGAAGGAAAAACTGTTTTTT.

The chain carries TRBV5-1 and TRBJ1-2; D perhaps matches TRBD1 (5 bases). With 5 bases removed from V and 1 base from J, the gap between germline ends came to 12 bases. The length of the CDR3 is 14 residues. The germline V gene encodes CDR1 SGHRS and CDR2 YFSETQ. DNA for the CDR3: TGCGCCAGCAGAATAAACAGGATTAACTATGGCTACACCTTC. Translation: CASRINRINYGYTF.

Only a few counts were recorded for this clonotype. This chain connects TRBV6-5 to TRBJ2-4; 9 bases fit TRBD1. After removal of 2 bases from V and 4 bases from J, the junction contained 6 bases not matched to a gene. In germline, CDR1 is MNHEY, CDR2 SVGAGI. The CDR3 runs to 16 residues. The CDR3 coding sequence is TGTGCCAGCAGTTACACCCTGGGACAGGGTAAAAACATTCAGTACTTC. This translates into CASSYTLGQGKNIQYF.

This clonotype has just a few counts. J is TRBJ2-5 and V is TRBV5-1; TRBD2 is a possible D gene (6 bases). Trimming removed 2 bases at V and 5 bases at J, with 16 bases between. In germline, CDR1 is SGHRS, CDR2 YFSETQ. This CDR3 contains 15 residues. CDR3 sequence (DNA): TGCGCCAGCAGCTTTTGGCGGGGAGGCGCGGAGACCCAGTACTTC. It encodes CASSFWRGGAETQYF.

This chain uses TRBV5-1 with TRBJ2-1; tentatively, D is TRBD2 (6 bases). Between the trimmed V and J ends, which lost 4 bases and 5 bases, there was a span of 10 bases. The CDR3 totals 13 residues. Germline assignment: CDR1 SGHRS and CDR2 YFSETQ. The CDR3 coding sequence is TGCGCCAGCAGCCCGGGACTTGACAATGAGCAGTTCTTC. Its translation: CASSPGLDNEQFF.

In this sample, this clonotype turned up a few times. This chain links TRBV12-3 or TRBV12-4 with TRBJ2-7; TRBD2 is a possible D gene (5 bases). The CDR3 totals 14 residues. V gave up 3 bases and J gave up 0 bases, with 9 bases separating them. CDR3 sequence: CASSFGLASYEQYF. CDR3 DNA: TGTGCCAGCAGTTTCGGTCTAGCCTCCTACGAGCAGTACTTC.